The clone carrying this T cell receptor beta chain has a count of ten or more. In the original processing: Amplifying reference gene primers gave estimates of nucleated cell counts. Assay used: immunoSEQ multiplex PCR; TCRdb lists only in-frame clones, some missing. That table furnishes V, J and clone size, whereas the DNA furnished D and trimming. Of 140,000 to 150,000 clones in the sample, roughly 84% were seen once. Cohort placement rested on clinical history that participants reported themselves. CDR3 length: 13 amino acids. Trimming cost V 3 bases and J 3 bases, with 7 bases left between them. From germline, CDR1 is LNHDA and CDR2 SQIVND (reference sequence). This sample stems from a study of blood T cell repertoires in COVID-19. Study-level background: Donors in the United States, Italy and Spain gave samples during acute or convalescent COVID-19. T cells, B-cell-depleted T cells, or PBMCs supplied cDNA or gDNA.

The J gene is TRBJ2-3, the V gene TRBV19, with D perhaps matching TRBD2 (5 bases). This clonotype originated in a woman aged 45 to 65 who had been exposed to COVID-19. The sequenced material came from PBMCs or T cells enriched from blood (not recorded which). CDR3 residues: CASSMRVTDTQYF. The CDR3 nucleotides are TGTGCCAGTAGTATGAGGGTTACAGATACGCAGTATTTT.